The following is a TCR beta chain sequence with its context. The identical CDR3 is also encoded by other nucleotide sequences in the sample. CDR1 and CDR2 from the germline V gene are SGHTA and FQGNSA. Trimming took 1 base from V and 1 from J, leaving 4 bases between them. There are 14 residues in the CDR3. Several immunoSEQ 96-well plates shared each subset's DNA, each plate a replicate. Sorted subsets were amplified in replicate PCRs using 200 ng DNA, approximately 30,000 T cell genomes. The data were produced by immunoSEQ multiplex PCR, yet TCRdb's version contains in-frame clones alone and is incomplete. This sample has around 240,000 clones, with 65% found just once. This specimen belongs to a study of shared clonotypes between healthy human individuals. Whole-study context: The donor group consisted of a couple of women and a few men, aged 18 to 49. Per donor, CD8 memory used one plate, CD8 naive used two, CD4 memory used three and CD4 naive used three.

This receptor was taken from a man aged 25-45 years in good health. This chain uses TRBV7-2 with TRBJ2-2; no clear D. The sample comprised memory CD4+ T cells sorted from blood. Noted subset: CD45RA-negative fraction. Here the CDR3 DNA reads TGTGCCAGCAGCTTAGGTGTGAACACCGGGGAGCTGTTTTTT. Amino acid sequence: CASSLGVNTGELFF.